This entry lists 11 T cell receptor beta chains sequenced from one sample in a study of beta chain features in type 1 diabetes. General study points: Within each of all four CD4+ subsets, Type 1 diabetes patients had TCRB CDR3s that were moderately but significantly shorter.

The antigens of these receptors remain unknown. Since all of the isolated RNA was reverse transcribed, expressed TCRB transcripts were what got sequenced. Libraries were prepared by immunoSEQ multiplex PCR; TCRdb keeps only in-frame clonotypes and omits some of them. Of about 230,000 clones detected, around 15% appear once; the ten largest clones hold more than 0.075%. The specimen sequenced was naive CD4+ T cells from blood. Receptors originate from a man aged 25-45 years with type 1 diabetes.

This clone was detected a few times. V gene TRBV6-6 combines with J gene TRBJ2-3; TRBD1 might be the D (5 bases). Trimming shortened V by 2 bases and J by 0 bases, and 6 bases separated the two germline ends. The CDR3 has 14 residues. The V gene's germline CDR1 is MNHNY and CDR2 SVGAGI (reference sequence). The CDR3 DNA reads TGTGCCAGCAGTTACGGGGCCAGCACAGATACGCAGTATTTT. This codes for CASSYGASTDTQYF.

The rearrangement joins TRBV28 to TRBJ2-7; D might be TRBD2 (5 bases). The germline V and J ends were trimmed by 8 bases and 11 bases, with 19 bases remaining between them. The CDR3 totals 12 residues. Germline CDR1 is MDHEN and CDR2 is SYDVKM. The CDR3 DNA is TGTGCCAGCGGGCGGGCATACCAACTGGAGTACTTC. Protein sequence: CASGRAYQLEYF.

The genes are TRBV28 and TRBJ2-1; TRBD2 aligns across 7 bases. Germline lookup yields CDR1 MDHEN and CDR2 SYDVKM. Germline trimming cut 5 bases from V and 8 bases from J; bases unmatched to any gene: 12. The CDR3 length is 15 residues. The CDR3 region is CASSRRESFRDEQFF. For the CDR3, the DNA is TGTGCCAGCAGTCGGCGGGAGAGCTTTCGAGATGAGCAGTTCTTC.

This clone has just a few counts. The gene calls are TRBV7-9 and TRBJ2-1; 7 nucleotides align to TRBD2. The V segment lost 7 bases and the J segment 6 bases; nucleotides outside the gene matches: 9. Germline-derived CDR1 and CDR2 are SEHNR and FQNEAQ (reference sequence). This CDR3 region has 14 residues. As DNA, the CDR3 is TGTGCCAGCACCCTGACTAGCAGCCGCAATGAGCAGTTCTTC. The encoded protein is CASTLTSSRNEQFF.

This chain joins TRBV13 and TRBJ2-1; TRBD2 matches at 10 bases. This CDR3 has 16 amino acids. Germline V gene data show CDR1 as PRHDT and CDR2 as FYEKMQ (reference sequence). V gave up 1 base and J gave up 5 bases; unmatched junction bases: 5. The CDR3 nucleotides are TGTGCCAGCAGCTTAGTCCTAGCGGGAGTTGACAATGAGCAGTTCTTC. Residues: CASSLVLAGVDNEQFF. Filled out from reference TRBV13 and TRBJ2-1, the complete variable domain reads AAGVIQSPRHLIKEKRETATLKCYPIPRHDTVYWYQQGPGQDPQFLISFYEKMQSDKGSIPDRFSAQQFSDYHSELNMSSLELGDSALYFCASSLVLAGVDNEQFFGPGTRLTVL.

A few counts support this clone. The chain recombines TRBV30 with TRBJ1-1; no firm D call. The V gene lost 2 bases and the J gene lost 4 bases, with 2 bases spanning the gap. The CDR3 covers 10 residues. Germline V gene data show CDR1 as GTSNPN and CDR2 as SVGIG (reference sequence). The CDR3 region has the DNA TGTGCCTGGAGTCTCACTGAAGCTTTCTTT. Translated, it gives CAWSLTEAFF.

The genes are TRBV29-1 and TRBJ2-4; 8 positions match TRBD1. Germline values: CDR1 SQVTM, CDR2 ANQGSEA. This CDR3 contains 14 residues. Trimming at V came to 7 bases and at J to 3 bases, leaving 8 bases not matched to a gene. The CDR3 nucleotides read TGCAGCGCTGCTGACAGGGGCGACAAAAACATTCAGTACTTC. Amino acids: CSAADRGDKNIQYF.

This clone was detected a few times. This chain connects TRBV6-1 to TRBJ2-7; D tentatively fits TRBD1 or TRBD2 (5 bases each). Germline CDR1 is MNHNS and CDR2 is SASEGT. The CDR3 consists of 15 residues. The V end was cut by 0 bases, the J end by 0 bases, with 9 bases between. The CDR3 is CASSEAPGRSYEQYF. Here the CDR3 DNA reads TGTGCCAGCAGTGAAGCGCCGGGACGCTCCTACGAGCAGTACTTC.

The chain recombines TRBV6-5 with TRBJ1-1, with 10 bases aligning to TRBD1. V shed 5 bases and J 10 bases; nucleotides not matched to a gene: 10. The CDR3 is 14 residues long. CDR1 is MNHEY, CDR2 SVGAGI, per germline. This chain's CDR3 is CASSQTRDRGSAFF. DNA for the CDR3: TGTGCCAGCAGTCAAACCCGGGACAGGGGATCAGCTTTCTTT.

This chain links TRBV14 with TRBJ1-3; maybe TRBD1 (6 bases). V lost 4 bases and J lost 2, with 9 bases in between. The CDR3 runs 14 residues. CDR1 and CDR2 from the germline V gene are SGHDN and FVKESK. The CDR3 coding sequence is TGTGCCAGCAGCCCCCGGACAGCTGGAAACACCATATATTTT. It specifies CASSPRTAGNTIYF. Using reference TRBV14 and TRBJ1-3 for the parts outside the CDR3, the full variable domain is EAGVTQFPSHSVIEKGQTVTLRCDPISGHDNLYWYRRVMGKEIKFLLHFVKESKQDESGMPNNRFLAERTGGTYSTLKVQPAELEDSGVYFCASSPRTAGNTIYFGEGSWLTVV.

The chain recombines TRBV7-2 with TRBJ2-7; D ambiguous. This CDR3 is built from 12 residues. The V and J ends lost 4 bases and 3 bases respectively, with 7 bases between them. In germline, CDR1 is SGHTA, CDR2 FQGNSA. CDR3 residues: CASSSGFYEQYF. DNA of the CDR3: TGTGCCAGCAGCTCCGGATTCTACGAGCAGTACTTC.